Here is one T cell receptor (beta chain) with its context. Its antigen remains unknown. The sample comes from a study of cytomegalovirus exposure and HLA in healthy donors. Study observations and caveats: Presence/absence analyses assumed roughly uniform sequencing depth across donors. There was a cluster of highly shared sequence variants that was likely a sequencing artifact. Common viral pathogens seemed to be connected with several of the most significant clusters, according to a later analysis. The classifier reportedly diagnosed cytomegalovirus status with high specificity and sensitivity.

60 Vbeta and 13 Jbeta primers were used in PCR. Profiled with immunoSEQ multiplex PCR; TCRdb holds only in-frame clones, not every one. The table has roughly 180,000 clones, around 75% seen once. The germline V gene has CDR1 SGHDT and CDR2 YYEEEE. The J segment lost 6 bases and the V segment lost 0 bases, leaving 3 bases of the junction unmatched. The CDR3 spans 15 residues. This clonotype was sampled from a female donor in good health and CMV-seronegative. The chain uses TRBV5-6 and TRBJ2-2; 9 bases agree with TRBD1. The material sequenced was PBMCs. In DNA form, the CDR3 reads TGTGCCAGCAGCTTGGGGACAGGGGTTCCCGGGGAGCTGTTTTTT. It translates to CASSLGTGVPGELFF.